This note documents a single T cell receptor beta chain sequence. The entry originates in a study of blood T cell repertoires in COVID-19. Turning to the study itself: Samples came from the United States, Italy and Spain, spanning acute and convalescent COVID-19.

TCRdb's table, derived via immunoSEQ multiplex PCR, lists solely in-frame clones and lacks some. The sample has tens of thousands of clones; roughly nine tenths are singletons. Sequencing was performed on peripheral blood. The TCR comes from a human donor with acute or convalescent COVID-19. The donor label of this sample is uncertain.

DNA of the CDR3: TGCGCCAGCAGCTTGGCCGTGACAGGGGCCCTGAACACTGAAGCTTTCTTT. This codes for CASSLAVTGALNTEAFF. The V and J genes are TRBV5-1 and TRBJ1-1, with 8 nucleotides matching TRBD1. Trimming cost V 0 bases and J 0 bases; bases outside gene matches: 7. The CDR3 has 17 amino acids. Germline V gene sequence: CDR1 SGHRS, CDR2 YFSETQ.